These T cell receptor beta chains were read from a single sample in a study of CXCR3-negative and CXCR3-positive naive CD8 T cells. One entry per CDR3 protein, without DNA, is what TCRdb gives after re-calling the 5' RACE reads. The sample has some 6,000 distinct CDR3 sequences. Specimen: naive CXCR3- CD8+ T cells from blood. The receptors were gathered from a human donor in good health. Some clones in this sample may be carry-over from other donors' samples. Each CDR3 is given with its conserved first and last residue. Fields, in order: J gene, V gene, clone size, CDR3 protein. Expanded clones get a size class; other rows say once, few or many, or leave the size out.

>TRBJ2-7|TRBV20-1|-
CSASPGTTSYEQYF
>TRBJ1-3|TRBV15|-
CATSRVSGPGNTIYF
>TRBJ2-1|TRBV6-6|-
CASSYPSRAVSYNEQFF
>TRBJ2-7|TRBV30|-
CAWSVSGRGEQYF
>TRBJ1-2|TRBV29-1|medium-sized
CSVEATNYGYTF
>TRBJ2-7|TRBV28|-
CASSLGQGFNEQYF
>TRBJ2-1|TRBV7-9|medium-sized
CASSLGTSSYNEQFF
>TRBJ1-1|TRBV6-2/TRBV6-3|-
CASSYSETDSTEAFF
>TRBJ2-1|TRBV29-1|-
CSVYYTFYNEQFF
>TRBJ2-7|TRBV7-6|-
CASSLGVGDPEQYF
>TRBJ2-7|TRBV25-1|-
CASRLNSGLAWPYEQYF
>TRBJ2-7|TRBV6-2/TRBV6-3|medium-sized
CASSFLGAYEQYF
>TRBJ2-5|TRBV12-3/TRBV12-4|-
CASSPGLEQETQYF
>TRBJ1-2|TRBV11-2|-
CASSSLSVSIGYTF
>TRBJ1-5|TRBV27|medium-sized
CASSLGRGNQPQHF
>TRBJ2-1|TRBV25-1|medium-sized
CASSEPGQGVEQFF
>TRBJ1-2|TRBV29-1|-
CSVEPGENYGYTF
>TRBJ2-1|TRBV25-1|medium-sized
CASSVGAFISSYNEQFF
>TRBJ2-1|TRBV28|-
CATRIQGEYNEQFF
>TRBJ2-7|TRBV5-1|medium-sized
CASTRKVNLYEQYF
>TRBJ1-2|TRBV29-1|-
CSARDKYLGYTF
>TRBJ2-2|TRBV29-1|-
CSATGGEVGELFF
>TRBJ2-5|TRBV15|medium-sized
CATRSGATGETQYF
>TRBJ1-5|TRBV6-2/TRBV6-3|-
CAAGPGGKIQPQHF
>TRBJ2-7|TRBV15|medium-sized
CATSRAKGGYEQYF
>TRBJ2-2|TRBV7-3|medium-sized
CASSLLGGNTGELFF
>TRBJ1-2|TRBV25-1|-
CASSARAYGYTF
>TRBJ1-2|TRBV4-3|-
CASSQDWAEANYGYTF
>TRBJ2-7|TRBV27|-
CASSSGQILYEQYF
>TRBJ1-1|TRBV7-9|medium-sized
CATLRGPEAFF
>TRBJ2-2|TRBV2|-
CASNDPTTGAGELFF
>TRBJ1-6|TRBV27|-
CTSSLSRGSAPLHF
>TRBJ2-7|TRBV18|medium-sized
CASSGGTSYEQYF
>TRBJ2-2|TRBV5-5|medium-sized
CASSPSGRARTGELFF
>TRBJ1-2|TRBV6-6|medium-sized
CASSLTRGRDRGRGYTF
>TRBJ1-2|TRBV12-3/TRBV12-4|-
CASSLTGIGYGYTF
>TRBJ2-7|TRBV5-1|medium-sized
CASSSTQKPYEQYF
>TRBJ1-1|TRBV7-2|-
CASSSQVGAGTEAFF